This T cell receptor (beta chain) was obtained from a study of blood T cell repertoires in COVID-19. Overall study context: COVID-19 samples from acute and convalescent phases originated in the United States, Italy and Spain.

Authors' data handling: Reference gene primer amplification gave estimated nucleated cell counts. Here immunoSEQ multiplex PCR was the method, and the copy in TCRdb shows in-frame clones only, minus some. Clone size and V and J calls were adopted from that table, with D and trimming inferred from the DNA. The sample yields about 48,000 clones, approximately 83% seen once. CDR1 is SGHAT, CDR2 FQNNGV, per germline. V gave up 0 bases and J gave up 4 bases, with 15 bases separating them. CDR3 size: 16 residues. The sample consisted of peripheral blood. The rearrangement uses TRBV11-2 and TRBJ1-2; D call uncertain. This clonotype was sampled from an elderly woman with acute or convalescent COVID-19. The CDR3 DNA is TGTGCCAGCAGCTTAGATCCCCGCCGACTTCCCTATGGCTACACCTTC. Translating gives CASSLDPRRLPYGYTF.